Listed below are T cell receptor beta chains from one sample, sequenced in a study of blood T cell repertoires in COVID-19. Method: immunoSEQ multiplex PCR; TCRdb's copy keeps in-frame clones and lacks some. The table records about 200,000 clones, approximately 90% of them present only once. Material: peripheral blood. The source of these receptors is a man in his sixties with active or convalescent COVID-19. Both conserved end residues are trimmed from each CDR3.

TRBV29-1	SVLNEKLF
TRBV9	ASSPGPAYEQY
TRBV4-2	ASSLHNLAGGYTDTQY
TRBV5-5	ASSLTRGSQPQH
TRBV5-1	ASSAPGQGAISDGYT
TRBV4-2	ASSPSSGQTYEQY
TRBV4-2	ASSQDAGTSPREQY
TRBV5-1	ASSFGKSEQF
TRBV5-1	ASSFGYGTGQGEQY
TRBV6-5	ASSPATGVYGYT
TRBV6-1	ASSEGSQETQY
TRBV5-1	ASSQEVGANYGYT
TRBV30	AWSVQGAFAF
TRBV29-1	SVIEGGREAYGYT
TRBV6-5	ASSYSRAAKNSPLH
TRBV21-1	ASSNTSGTAHLQGEQF
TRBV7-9	ASSPRGPETQY
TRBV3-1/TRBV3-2	ASSQEPSRGRQPQH
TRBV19	ASSLAGTSYEQY
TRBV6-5	ASSPPGQGRDEQY
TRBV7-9	ASSLQRNEKLF
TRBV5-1	ASRTGTGNYEQY
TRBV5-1	ASSREQGQSPLH